One TCR beta chain is described in this entry. TCRdb reprocessed the RT-PCR reads with MiXCR, giving one entry per CDR3 protein. The sample holds approximately 720,000 distinct CDR3 sequences, 13% to 15% seen once. V lost 3 bases and J 3 bases, leaving 9 bases between the germline ends. This CDR3 is 13 amino acids long. From germline, CDR1 is DFQATT and CDR2 SNEGSKA (reference sequence). The sequencing sample was made of memory CD4+ T cells from blood. This receptor was identified in a female donor in good health, serving as a healthy control. The J gene is TRBJ2-4, the V gene TRBV20-1; possible D gene TRBD2, 6 bases. The CDR3 sequence: CSASLGSKNIQYF. Written as DNA, the CDR3 is TGCAGTGCTAGCCTCGGGAGCAAAAACATTCAGTACTTC.